The rows below give T cell receptor beta chains drawn from one sample of a study of T-cell memory formation after mild COVID-19. TCRdb independently ran MiXCR on the 5' RACE reads; one entry per CDR3 protein. The sample shows 390,000 or so distinct CDR3 sequences, 15% to 20% of them seen only once. Sequencing input: PBMCs or a T cell subset sorted from them (not recorded which). These receptor sequences come from a man in his late teens or twenties who had mild COVID-19 (a few samples of this study predate the infection). Cell type and time point are not known. The CDR3 runs from the conserved cysteine through the conserved F or W. D genes are given only for firm matches. Rows give clone size only sometimes, using once, few, many, or a class for an expanded clone.

V	size	J	D	CDR3	DNA
TRBV5-1	NA	TRBJ2-7	NA	CASSLPSLSYEQYF	TGCGCCAGCAGCTTGCCCTCCCTTTCCTACGAGCAGTACTTC
TRBV24-1	NA	TRBJ1-2	NA	CAKVKEGMGGYTF	TGTGCCAAAGTGAAAGAGGGGATGGGGGGCTACACCTTC
TRBV4-3	few	TRBJ2-6	NA	CASSHLGAAGANVLTF	TGCGCCAGCAGCCATTTAGGGGCCGCTGGGGCCAACGTCCTGACTTTC
TRBV2	few	TRBJ2-2	NA	CASSEEIGELFF	TGTGCCAGCAGTGAAGAGATCGGGGAGCTGTTTTTT
TRBV7-6	once	TRBJ1-1	NA	CASSLGEDGEAFF	TGTGCCAGCAGCTTAGGGGAGGACGGGGAAGCTTTCTTT
TRBV6-6	NA	TRBJ1-2	TRBD1	CASRRTGGDIYGYTF	TGTGCCAGCAGAAGGACAGGGGGCGATATTTATGGCTACACCTTC
TRBV11-2	few	TRBJ2-4	NA	CASSSPNRANIQYF	TGTGCCAGCAGCTCTCCCAACAGGGCCAACATTCAGTACTTC
TRBV7-2	many	TRBJ1-2	NA	CASSSTFGYGYTF	TGTGCCAGCAGCTCGACGTTTGGCTATGGCTACACCTTC
TRBV6-2/TRBV6-3	NA	TRBJ2-7	TRBD1	CASTWTGSSYEQYF	TGTGCCAGCACCTGGACAGGGAGCTCCTACGAGCAGTACTTC
TRBV4-1	NA	TRBJ1-2	NA	CASSQDPRYGYTF	TGCGCCAGCAGCCAAGATCCTCGGTATGGCTACACCTTC
TRBV27	few	TRBJ1-5	NA	CASSWTQGRDQPQHF	TGTGCCAGCAGCTGGACACAGGGCCGAGATCAGCCCCAGCATTTT
TRBV7-2	NA	TRBJ1-6	NA	CASSLEEGFYSPLHF	TGTGCCAGCAGCTTAGAGGAGGGTTTCTACTCACCCCTCCACTTT
TRBV18	NA	TRBJ1-1	TRBD1	CASSPLSGTGYTEAFF	TGTGCCAGCTCCCCTCTATCCGGGACAGGATACACTGAAGCTTTCTTT
TRBV27	once	TRBJ2-5	TRBD2	CASRGLAGERETQYF	TGTGCCAGCAGGGGACTAGCGGGGGAGAGGGAGACCCAGTACTTC
TRBV5-5	NA	TRBJ2-5	NA	CASSFSGDEETQYF	TGTGCCAGCAGCTTTTCCGGGGATGAGGAGACCCAGTACTTC
TRBV7-3	NA	TRBJ2-3	NA	CASSWLGATDTQYF	TGTGCCAGCAGCTGGCTTGGAGCCACAGATACGCAGTATTTT
TRBV20-1	few	TRBJ2-7	NA	CSARLSYEQYF	TGCAGTGCTAGACTTTCCTACGAGCAGTACTTC
TRBV5-1	few	TRBJ2-7	TRBD1	CASSLAPGQGFGFYEQYF	TGCGCCAGCAGCTTGGCCCCGGGACAGGGGTTCGGGTTCTACGAGCAGTACTTC
TRBV7-9	NA	TRBJ1-1	NA	CASSEQGVTEAFF	TGTGCCAGCAGCGAACAGGGAGTCACTGAAGCTTTCTTT
TRBV20-1	few	TRBJ2-1	TRBD2	CSARGGTSGQFF	TGCAGTGCTAGAGGGGGGACTAGCGGGCAGTTCTTC
TRBV7-2	many	TRBJ2-7	TRBD1	CASSSGTGYYEQYF	TGTGCCAGCAGCTCCGGGACAGGGTACTACGAGCAGTACTTC
TRBV5-1	NA	TRBJ2-3	NA	CASSPPQRSFTDTQYF	TGCGCCAGCAGCCCCCCGCAGCGGTCGTTCACAGATACGCAGTATTTT
TRBV28	NA	TRBJ2-3	NA	CASSPSGRARGQYF	TGTGCCAGCAGCCCCAGCGGGCGAGCGAGGGGCCAGTATTTT
TRBV11-1	few	TRBJ2-1	NA	CASSNQGMTDEQFF	TGTGCCAGCAGCAATCAGGGTATGACGGATGAGCAGTTCTTC
TRBV5-1	NA	TRBJ2-2	NA	CASRDEGGTGELFF	TGCGCCAGCAGAGACGAAGGGGGCACCGGGGAGCTGTTTTTT
TRBV2	NA	TRBJ2-7	TRBD1	CASSVGTGYYEQYF	TGTGCCAGCAGTGTAGGGACAGGCTACTACGAGCAGTACTTC
TRBV7-9	NA	TRBJ2-2	TRBD2	CASSSGASGGNTGELFF	TGTGCCAGCAGCTCCGGCGCTAGCGGGGGGAACACCGGGGAGCTGTTTTTT
TRBV7-2	few	TRBJ1-2	TRBD1	CASSSLSGTGVFYGYTF	TGTGCCAGCAGCTCCCTCTCCGGGACAGGGGTTTTCTATGGCTACACCTTC
TRBV2	NA	TRBJ1-5	NA	CASSVWGHQPQHF	TGTGCCAGCAGTGTCTGGGGACATCAGCCCCAGCATTTT
TRBV4-1	few	TRBJ2-1	TRBD1	CASSLHGTGGDEQFF	TGCGCCAGCAGCCTCCACGGGACAGGGGGAGATGAGCAGTTCTTC
TRBV4-3	NA	TRBJ2-2	TRBD2	CASSQDASGPGELFF	TGCGCCAGCAGCCAAGACGCTAGCGGGCCCGGGGAGCTGTTTTTT
TRBV6-5	few	TRBJ2-2	TRBD2	CASSYGSSGFPGELFF	TGTGCCAGCAGTTACGGGTCTAGCGGGTTCCCCGGGGAGCTGTTTTTT
TRBV12-3/TRBV12-4	NA	TRBJ1-4	TRBD1	CASSTAGTGEEINEKLFF	TGTGCCAGCAGTACTGCCGGGACAGGGGAGGAAATTAATGAAAAACTGTTTTTT
TRBV20-1	few	TRBJ2-2	TRBD1	CSAPDRRNTGELFF	TGCAGTGCGCCGGACAGGCGAAACACCGGGGAGCTGTTTTTT
TRBV5-1	many	TRBJ1-6	TRBD1	CASSLEGTDSPLHF	TGCGCCAGCAGCTTGGAAGGGACAGATTCACCCCTCCACTTT
TRBV7-9	many	TRBJ1-1	TRBD1	CASSLTGVKTEAFF	TGTGCCAGCAGCCTTACAGGGGTAAAGACTGAAGCTTTCTTT
TRBV7-7	NA	TRBJ2-6	NA	CASSPSLSSGANVLTF	TGTGCCAGCAGCCCCAGTCTCAGCTCTGGGGCCAACGTCCTGACTTTC
TRBV2	few	TRBJ2-3	NA	CASRDKESTDTQYF	TGTGCCAGCAGGGACAAGGAGAGCACAGATACGCAGTATTTT
TRBV18	NA	TRBJ2-3	TRBD2	CASSPRTSGGGDTQYF	TGTGCCAGCTCACCGAGGACTAGCGGGGGAGGGGATACGCAGTATTTT
TRBV24-1	NA	TRBJ2-5	NA	CATPEGAQETQYF	TGTGCCACCCCGGAGGGGGCCCAAGAGACCCAGTACTTC
TRBV20-1	NA	TRBJ1-4	NA	CSARDLGQGQSTNEKLFF	TGCAGTGCTAGAGATCTTGGACAAGGACAGTCAACTAATGAAAAACTGTTTTTT
TRBV9	few	TRBJ1-1	TRBD1	CASSVTGRSEAFF	TGTGCCAGCAGCGTGACAGGGAGATCTGAAGCTTTCTTT
TRBV24-1	many	TRBJ2-7	NA	CATNPAERAYEQYF	TGTGCCACGAACCCGGCAGAAAGGGCCTACGAGCAGTACTTC
TRBV4-1	many	TRBJ1-4	NA	CASSQVGTTNEKLFF	TGCGCCAGCAGCCAAGTTGGGACGACTAATGAAAAACTGTTTTTT
TRBV20-1	few	TRBJ2-3	NA	CSARDIGGTDTQYF	TGCAGTGCTAGAGATATCGGGGGCACAGATACGCAGTATTTT
TRBV14	few	TRBJ2-5	NA	CASSQFTYQETQYF	TGTGCCAGCAGCCAGTTTACGTACCAAGAGACCCAGTACTTC
TRBV11-2	NA	TRBJ2-5	NA	CASSPTSLKETQYF	TGTGCCAGCAGCCCGACTAGTCTAAAAGAGACCCAGTACTTC
TRBV12-3/TRBV12-4	few	TRBJ1-1	TRBD1	CASAGGYTEAFF	TGTGCCAGCGCAGGGGGCTACACTGAAGCTTTCTTT
TRBV20-1	many	TRBJ2-5	NA	CSARDRVQETQYF	TGCAGTGCTAGAGACAGGGTCCAAGAGACCCAGTACTTC
TRBV7-9	NA	TRBJ1-4	NA	CASSKVGRGNEKLFF	TGTGCCAGCTCCAAGGTGGGGAGGGGTAATGAAAAACTGTTTTTT
TRBV6-4	NA	TRBJ2-1	NA	CASSITGYNEQFF	TGTGCCAGCAGTATAACAGGGTACAATGAGCAGTTCTTC
TRBV7-3	NA	TRBJ2-3	NA	CASSLGRSGTDTQYF	TGTGCCAGCAGCCTGGGACGTTCGGGCACAGATACGCAGTATTTT
TRBV6-2/TRBV6-3	once	TRBJ1-1	NA	CASSFTHPGAAEAFF	TGTGCCAGCAGTTTCACTCACCCAGGGGCTGCTGAAGCTTTCTTT
TRBV4-2	few	TRBJ1-2	NA	CASSQDKRNYGYTF	TGTGCCAGCAGCCAAGATAAGCGGAACTATGGCTACACCTTC
TRBV7-3	NA	TRBJ2-2	NA	CASSLPSPGELFF	TGTGCCAGCAGCCTCCCCTCCCCCGGGGAGCTGTTTTTT
TRBV11-2	NA	TRBJ2-5	NA	CASILKGGEGETQYF	TGTGCCAGCATCCTCAAAGGGGGGGAAGGGGAGACCCAGTACTTC
TRBV7-9	NA	TRBJ1-2	NA	CASSLRGYTF	TGTGCCAGCAGCTTACGAGGCTACACCTTC